Described below is a single T cell receptor beta chain sequence and its context. This sample is drawn from a study of blood T cell repertoires in COVID-19. The authors' processing: Counts of nucleated cells, estimated from reference gene primer amplification, were obtained. Clones were sequenced by immunoSEQ multiplex PCR, and TCRdb holds only the in-frame ones, with some missing. V and J calls and clone size are given by that table; D and trimming were obtained from the DNA. Altogether 250,000 or so clones are present, roughly 85% being singletons, with the ten largest covering 9.5% to 14%. V was clipped by 3 bases and J by 7 bases, with 9 bases between them. The CDR3 has 12 amino acids. Germline CDR1 is LGHNA and CDR2 is YSLEER.

The clonotype was recovered from a man aged 25-45 years who had recovered from COVID-19. Input material: PBMCs or T cells enriched from blood (not recorded which). V and J are TRBV4-3 and TRBJ1-1; D possibly corresponds to TRBD1 (5 bases). CDR3 loop: CASSQYTGEAFF. The CDR3 region has the DNA TGCGCCAGCAGCCAGTACACAGGTGAAGCTTTCTTT.